The clone carrying this T cell receptor (beta chain) was seen a few times. What it binds is not known. The data were taken from a study of cytomegalovirus exposure and HLA in healthy donors. At the level of the study: Some 90 million unique TCRs from HLA-typed donors were held in an early data release.

The CDR3 covers 18 residues. V shed 3 bases, J shed 2 bases, and the junction held 14 bases outside the gene matches. CDR1 is SGHKS, CDR2 YYEKEE, per germline (reference sequence). Findings and limits, study-wide: Reported results showed that the classifier diagnosed cytomegalovirus status with high specificity and sensitivity. As a later analysis showed, several of the most significant clusters appeared to be linked to common viral pathogens.

The study ran its PCR with 60 Vbeta and 13 Jbeta primers. Generated by immunoSEQ multiplex PCR, the TCRdb table keeps only in-frame clones and is missing some. The repertoire consists of about 120,000 clones, with approximately 78% occurring once and the leading ten covering about 3.5%. At collection, donors were nominally healthy, but unrecorded immune exposures were probable. The source of this sequence is a woman aged 25 to 39 in good health and CMV-seropositive. V is TRBV5-5 and J is TRBJ2-5; the match to TRBD1 covers 9 bases. Sequencing used PBMCs. CDR3 sequence reads: CASSSKPPGQGSQETQYF. The CDR3 DNA reads TGTGCCAGCAGCTCGAAACCTCCGGGACAGGGATCACAAGAGACCCAGTACTTC. Filled out from reference TRBV5-5 and TRBJ2-5, the complete variable domain reads DAGVTQSPTHLIKTRGQQVTLRCSPISGHKSVSWYQQVLGQGPQFIFQYYEKEERGRGNFPDRFSARQFPNYSSELNVNALLLGDSALYLCASSSKPPGQGSQETQYFGPGTRLLVL.